This TCR beta chain was observed in a study of cytomegalovirus exposure and HLA in healthy donors. Across the study: Unique TCRs numbering 75 million to 95 million, obtained from HLA-typed donors, made up an early data release. General observations from the study: The authors later linked a missense DCLRE1C variant to TCR beta V- and J-gene trimming. The authors assumed roughly uniform sequencing depth across donors for presence/absence analyses.

A multiplex PCR was run with 60 Vbeta primers and 13 Jbeta primers. Libraries were prepared by immunoSEQ multiplex PCR; TCRdb keeps only in-frame clonotypes and omits some of them. Of some 110,000 clones listed, 70% are singletons. The CDR3 covers 19 residues. The V gene's germline CDR1 is SGHVS and CDR2 FNYEAQ. Losses at the gene ends were 5 bases for V and 6 bases for J; bases not matched to a gene: 19. With regard to this clone: What it recognizes is unknown.

Donors were ostensibly healthy at sampling, although undocumented immune exposures were probable. Sequencing was carried out using PBMCs. This chain uses TRBV7-6 with TRBJ2-1; 10 bases fit TRBD2. This receptor was identified in a man aged 25 to 45 in good health and CMV-seropositive. CDR3 sequence (DNA): TGTGCCAGCAGCCTACCCCCCGGTGCTAGCGGGGGCACCGCCAATGAGCAGTTCTTC. Amino acids: CASSLPPGASGGTANEQFF.